What follows are 21 T cell receptor beta chains derived from one specimen sequenced in a study of cytomegalovirus exposure and HLA in healthy donors (dated by TCRdb to about 2017). Libraries were built with the immunoSEQ multiplex PCR assay. The multiplex PCR relied on a mix of 60 forward primers for TCR Vbeta segments and 13 reverse primers for TCR Jbeta segments. TCRdb holds this immuneACCESS table with in-frame rearrangements only. Some clones are missing; in checked studies, unresolved V genes explain under half, and the rest has no known cause. This sample gives roughly 120,000 clones in total; about 80% of them show up just once. The top ten clones comprise around 0.92% of the sample. Sequenced: PBMCs. The receptors were sampled from a human donor in good health.

The chain links TRBV11-2 to TRBJ2-3; D is undetermined. The CDR3 is 14 residues long. Germline loops: CDR1 SGHAT, CDR2 FQNNGV. V dropped 3 bases and J dropped 6 bases, with 13 bases sitting between them. CDR3 protein: CASSFLSHGDTQYF. The CDR3 region has the DNA TGTGCCAGCAGCTTCCTCTCCCACGGGGATACGCAGTATTTT.

The rearrangement joins TRBV2 to TRBJ2-3; TRBD2 matches at 12 bases. V was clipped by 6 bases and J by 2 bases; unmatched bases: 3. The V gene's germline CDR1 is SNHLY and CDR2 FYNNEI. This CDR3 has 15 residues. The CDR3 bases are TGTGCCAGCAGCCCTAGCGGGGGGGCCACAGATACGCAGTATTTT. Its translation is CASSPSGGATDTQYF.

The chain joins TRBV28 to TRBJ1-1, with 7 bases identical to TRBD1. Germline values: CDR1 MDHEN, CDR2 SYDVKM. Trimming cost V 1 base and J 1 base; bases outside gene matches: 18. This CDR3 is 20 amino acids long. CDR3 protein: CASSLSIIGGDRVGNTEAFF. Written as DNA, the CDR3 is TGTGCCAGCAGTTTATCTATCATCGGAGGAGACAGGGTAGGGAACACTGAAGCTTTCTTT.

This clone was seen just once. This rearrangement joins TRBV29-1 to TRBJ1-2; D ambiguous. This CDR3 spans 14 amino acids. The V end was cut by 3 bases, the J end by 0 bases, with 11 bases between. The germline V gene encodes CDR1 SQVTM and CDR2 ANQGSEA. CDR3 in amino acids: CSVERRSANYGYTF. CDR3 nucleotides: TGCAGCGTTGAGCGGAGGAGTGCTAACTATGGCTACACCTTC.

This chain joins TRBV7-2 and TRBJ1-2; 8 bases agree with TRBD1. V trimming: 0 bases; J trimming: 0 bases; junction bases outside the gene matches: 3. CDR3 length: 16 amino acids. Germline V gene sequence: CDR1 SGHTA, CDR2 FQGNSA. The CDR3 here is CASSLAAGGANYGYTF. In DNA, the CDR3 is TGTGCCAGCAGCTTAGCGGCAGGGGGCGCTAACTATGGCTACACCTTC.

Remarks on this clone: Other nucleotide sequences in the sample specify the same CDR3. This chain connects TRBV2 to TRBJ1-5; 8 positions agree with TRBD1. With 4 bases clipped from V and 4 bases from J, the junction kept 9 bases outside the gene matches. The germline V gene has CDR1 SNHLY and CDR2 FYNNEI. This CDR3 is built from 16 residues. CDR3 DNA: TGTGCCAGCAGTGTAATAGGACAGGGTAGTAATCAGCCCCAGCATTTT. This sequence encodes CASSVIGQGSNQPQHF.

The gene calls are TRBV9 and TRBJ1-2; tentatively, D is TRBD1 (5 bases). Germline V gene sequence: CDR1 SGDLS, CDR2 YYNGEE. The CDR3 totals 13 residues. With 0 bases removed from V and 8 bases from J, the gap between germline ends came to 11 bases. The CDR3 protein is CASSVVEGRGYTF. Here the CDR3 DNA reads TGTGCCAGCAGCGTAGTAGAGGGGAGGGGCTACACCTTC.

This clone was observed a handful of times. The V call is TRBV6-4, the J call TRBJ2-1; TRBD1 matches 11 bases. Losses at the gene ends were 3 bases for V and 6 bases for J; bases not matched to a gene: 4. The V gene's germline CDR1 is MRHNA and CDR2 SNTAGT. The CDR3 extends over 15 amino acids. CDR3 DNA sequence: TGTGCCAGCAGTGATAGGACAGGGGGCCTCAATGAGCAGTTCTTC. Its protein product is CASSDRTGGLNEQFF.

This clone was seen once. The J gene is TRBJ1-1, the V gene TRBV11-2; D remains ambiguous. Trimming pared 2 bases from V and 4 bases from J, leaving 8 bases between. The germline V gene has CDR1 SGHAT and CDR2 FQNNGV. The CDR3 loop spans 13 amino acids. CDR3 bases: TGTGCCAGCAGCTTACACTACGGCACTGAAGCTTTCTTT. Protein sequence: CASSLHYGTEAFF.

The CDR3: CASSPGGANVLTF. The CDR3 DNA reads as TGTGCCAGCAGCCCCGGTGGGGCCAACGTCCTGACTTTC. V is TRBV6-6 and J is TRBJ2-6, with D unclear. This CDR3 is built from 13 residues. CDR1 and CDR2 from the germline V gene are MNHNY and SVGAGI (reference sequence). Trimming cost V 6 bases and J 3 bases, with 6 bases left between them.

This chain joins TRBV13 and TRBJ2-2; 8 bases map to TRBD2. The junction had 7 bases not matched to a gene; V was cut back by 1 base and J by 6 bases. This CDR3 comprises 16 residues. CDR1 is PRHDT, CDR2 FYEKMQ, per germline (reference sequence). The CDR3 region has the DNA TGTGCCAGCAGCTTAGATCGGGGGGGCCCACCCGGGGAGCTGTTTTTT. Translating it yields CASSLDRGGPPGELFF.

The rearrangement joins TRBV13 to TRBJ2-7; a weak D match, TRBD1 (6 bases). The germline CDR1 and CDR2 sequences are PRHDT and FYEKMQ (reference sequence). The CDR3 consists of 16 residues. V lost 1 base and J lost 1, with 14 bases in between. The CDR3 sequence: CASSLARQGLSYEQYF. DNA of the CDR3: TGTGCCAGCAGCTTAGCTCGTCAGGGGCTATCCTACGAGCAGTACTTC.

This clone has a handful of counts. The rearrangement joins TRBV6-6 to TRBJ2-7, with D possibly matching TRBD1 (6 bases). V gave up 6 bases and J gave up 3 bases, with 15 bases separating them. Germline V lookup: CDR1 MNHNY, CDR2 SVGAGI (reference sequence). The CDR3 contains 14 residues. The CDR3: CASSPRQAGYEQYF. CDR3 coding DNA: TGTGCCAGCAGCCCTCGACAGGCCGGCTACGAGCAGTACTTC.

CDR3 amino acids: CASSLTSGGTDTQYF. In DNA, the CDR3 is TGTGCCAGCAGCTTGACTAGCGGGGGAACAGATACGCAGTATTTT. This chain uses TRBV7-3 with TRBJ2-3; 12 positions match TRBD2. CDR3 length: 15 amino acids. The germline V gene has CDR1 SGHTA and CDR2 FQGTGA. V lost 3 bases to trimming and J lost 3 bases; unmatched junction nucleotides: 1.

This clone was recorded only once. This chain joins TRBV27 and TRBJ1-1; D may be TRBD1 (5 bases). The germline V gene has CDR1 MNHEY and CDR2 SMNVEV (reference sequence). Trimming shortened V by 6 bases and J by 0 bases, and 23 bases separated the two germline ends. There are 18 residues in the CDR3. CDR3 region: CASSNKAGWDRMNTEAFF. The CDR3 nucleotides are TGTGCCAGCAGCAACAAAGCGGGGTGGGACCGAATGAACACTGAAGCTTTCTTT.

The chain is built from TRBV28 and TRBJ1-1, with unresolved D. The V and J ends lost 8 bases and 1 base respectively, with 11 bases between them. Germline CDR1 reads MDHEN; CDR2 reads SYDVKM. This CDR3 has 13 residues. The CDR3 bases are TGTGCCAGCCAAATAACATCGAACACTGAAGCTTTCTTT. Translation gives CASQITSNTEAFF.

This clone occurred a few times. The gene calls are TRBV6-1 and TRBJ1-6; D uncertain. The V gene's germline CDR1 is MNHNS and CDR2 SASEGT. V was pared by 0 bases and J by 2 bases, with 14 bases between. The CDR3 is 18 residues long. The CDR3 spells CASSEARAALPYNSPLHF. The CDR3 DNA follows: TGTGCCAGCAGTGAAGCGCGGGCAGCGCTCCCCTATAATTCACCCCTCCACTTT.

The chain employs TRBV5-6 and TRBJ2-4; the D gene is possibly TRBD1 (6 bases). Germline loops: CDR1 SGHDT, CDR2 YYEEEE. There are 18 residues in the CDR3. Trimming took 2 bases from V and 7 from J, leaving 25 bases between them. CDR3 loop: CASSFYPKQGLGLNIQYF. The DNA of the CDR3 is TGTGCCAGCAGCTTTTATCCGAAACAGGGCCTTGGGCTGAACATTCAGTACTTC.

The chain is built from TRBV5-1 and TRBJ2-5; maybe TRBD2 (5 bases). V lost 4 bases, J lost 1 base, and 14 bases lay in between. The CDR3 extends over 15 amino acids. Germline V lookup: CDR1 SGHRS, CDR2 YFSETQ. The CDR3 sequence is CASSTGRGPQETQYF. The CDR3 DNA follows: TGCGCCAGCAGCACGGGTCGGGGTCCCCAAGAGACCCAGTACTTC.

The chain recombines TRBV9 with TRBJ2-7, with TRBD1 as a possible D gene (6 bases). This CDR3 contains 15 residues. CDR1 is SGDLS and CDR2 is YYNGEE in the germline V gene. Trimming cost V 0 bases and J 3 bases, with 13 bases left between them. The CDR3 coding sequence is TGTGCCAGCAGCGTAGAAGGGACAACGAACTACGAGCAGTACTTC. It yields the protein CASSVEGTTNYEQYF.

The J gene is TRBJ2-3, the V gene TRBV6-5; D might be TRBD2 (7 bases). Looked up from germline, CDR1 is MNHEY and CDR2 is SVGAGI. The length of the CDR3 is 15 residues. V lost 6 bases and J 6 bases, leaving 19 bases between the germline ends. The CDR3 loop is CASREAGAQRDTQYF. The CDR3 region has the DNA TGTGCCAGCAGAGAGGCGGGGGCGCAAAGGGATACGCAGTATTTT.